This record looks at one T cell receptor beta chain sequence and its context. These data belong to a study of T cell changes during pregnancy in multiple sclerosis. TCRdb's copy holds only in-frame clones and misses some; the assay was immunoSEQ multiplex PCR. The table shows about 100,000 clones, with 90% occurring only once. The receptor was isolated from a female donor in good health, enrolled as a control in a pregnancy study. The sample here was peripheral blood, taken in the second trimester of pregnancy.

The CDR3: CASSYSSGLNTGELFF. CDR3 in DNA: TGTGCCAGCAGTTACTCCAGTGGACTGAACACCGGGGAGCTGTTTTTT. The chain combines TRBV6-5 with TRBJ2-2, with D possibly TRBD2 on 5 matching bases. Germline V gene data show CDR1 as MNHEY and CDR2 as SVGAGI. This CDR3 has 16 residues. V was shortened by 0 bases and J by 1 base, with 9 bases between the two germline ends.